This entry lists 30 T cell receptor beta chains sequenced from one sample in a study of cytomegalovirus exposure and HLA in healthy donors. PCR employed 60 Vbeta and 13 Jbeta primers. TCRdb's copy holds only in-frame clones and misses some; the assay was immunoSEQ multiplex PCR. The data hold more than 100,000 clones, with over 80% observed a single time. Sequenced material: PBMCs. These receptors came from a man aged 35 to 55 in good health and CMV-seronegative.

This chain uses TRBV7-2 with TRBJ1-3, with 10 bases that match TRBD1. The trim removed 0 bases at V and 4 bases at J, leaving 3 bases unmatched. Per germline, CDR1 SGHTA and CDR2 FQGNSA. This CDR3 is built from 16 residues. The CDR3 loop reads CASSLAGTGVGNTIYF. The CDR3 DNA reads as TGTGCCAGCAGCTTAGCGGGGACAGGGGTCGGAAACACCATATATTTT.

The genes are TRBV11-2 and TRBJ2-3; D remains ambiguous. Trimming stripped 5 bases from V and 2 bases from J, with 20 bases between. Germline CDR1 SGHAT, CDR2 FQNNGV. The length of the CDR3 is 17 residues. The CDR3 sequence: CASSPPTARLTTDTQYF. For the CDR3, the DNA is TGTGCCAGCAGCCCCCCAACTGCGCGGCTGACCACAGATACGCAGTATTTT.

This clone has a handful of counts. J is TRBJ1-4 and V is TRBV19, with D possibly matching TRBD1 (5 bases). The CDR3 runs to 15 residues. V lost 3 bases to trimming and J lost 5 bases, with 13 bases between them. Per germline, CDR1 LNHDA and CDR2 SQIVND (reference sequence). The CDR3 DNA is TGTGCCAGTAGTATCGGTCAGGGAAGGAATGAAAAACTGTTTTTT. It specifies CASSIGQGRNEKLFF.

The chain combines TRBV7-9 with TRBJ2-7; 7 nucleotides match TRBD1. The CDR3 is 15 amino acids. V was pared by 1 base and J by 0 bases, with 3 bases of the junction left unmatched. The germline V gene has CDR1 SEHNR and CDR2 FQNEAQ (reference sequence). The CDR3, as DNA: TGTGCCAGCAGCTTAGTGACAGGGAGCTCCTACGAGCAGTACTTC. Its protein is CASSLVTGSSYEQYF.

The chain carries TRBV7-9 and TRBJ2-5; D gene unclear. The germline CDR1 and CDR2 sequences are SEHNR and FQNEAQ (reference sequence). There are 14 residues in the CDR3. The V and J ends lost 2 bases and 0 bases respectively, with 7 bases between them. CDR3 DNA sequence: TGTGCCAGCAGCTTACCTAGAGACCAAGAGACCCAGTACTTC. Its protein is CASSLPRDQETQYF.

The rearrangement joins TRBV10-3 to TRBJ2-7; TRBD1 matches 7 bases. This CDR3 has 13 residues. V shed 7 bases and J 4 bases; nucleotides not matched to a gene: 7. Germline V gene data show CDR1 as ENHRY and CDR2 as SYGVKD. The CDR3 reads CAIMGTEGYEQYF. The CDR3, as DNA: TGTGCCATCATGGGGACAGAAGGTTACGAGCAGTACTTC.

This clone has just one count. The chain has TRBV5-6 and TRBJ2-3, with 14 positions matching TRBD2. Germline V CDR1 and CDR2: SGHDT, YYEEEE. J lost 5 bases, V lost 6 bases, and 11 bases had no gene match. The CDR3 is made up of 17 amino acids. CDR3: CASTPGTSGRPGDTQYF. Here the CDR3 DNA reads TGTGCCAGCACCCCCGGGACTAGCGGGAGACCGGGAGATACGCAGTATTTT.

This clone is a singleton in its sample. The V call is TRBV6-1, the J call TRBJ1-1, with D unresolved. Trimming pared 6 bases from V and 4 bases from J, leaving 9 bases between. Germline values: CDR1 MNHNS, CDR2 SASEGT. The CDR3 sequence is 12 residues long. The DNA for the CDR3 is TGTGCCAGCAGGGGCGTGGGCACTGAAGCTTTCTTT. This translates into CASRGVGTEAFF.

A remark on this clone: This CDR3 is also generated by other DNA sequences in the sample. The chain joins TRBV5-6 to TRBJ2-1, with 9 bases that match TRBD2. V shed 0 bases, J shed 1 base, and the junction held 5 bases outside the gene matches. The CDR3 is 17 residues long. Per germline, CDR1 SGHDT and CDR2 YYEEEE. DNA for the CDR3: TGTGCCAGCAGCTTGGAAGTTAGCGGGAGATCCTACAATGAGCAGTTCTTC. Protein: CASSLEVSGRSYNEQFF.

The chain recombines TRBV6-6 with TRBJ1-6, with D possibly matching TRBD1 (6 bases). Germline lookup yields CDR1 MNHNY and CDR2 SVGAGI (reference sequence). The CDR3 totals 13 residues. Trimming removed 8 bases at V and 7 bases at J, with 12 bases between. The CDR3 DNA reads as TGTGCCAGCGGAGGACAGAAGAATTCACCCCTCCACTTT. Its protein product is CASGGQKNSPLHF.

The chain is built from TRBV27 and TRBJ2-3, with 7 bases aligning to TRBD1. Per germline, CDR1 MNHEY and CDR2 SMNVEV (reference sequence). With 0 bases clipped from V and 4 bases from J, the junction kept 19 bases outside the gene matches. There are 20 residues in the CDR3. The CDR3 nucleotides read TGTGCCAGCAGTTTATCAGCTGGACAGGCAGGGACGAGGAATTCAGATACGCAGTATTTT. Protein product: CASSLSAGQAGTRNSDTQYF.

This chain's CDR3 is CASSLTGVSGEQFF. Written as DNA, the CDR3 is TGTGCCAGCAGCTTGACAGGGGTATCTGGTGAGCAGTTCTTC. The chain carries TRBV5-5 and TRBJ2-1, with 7 bases matching TRBD1. The CDR3 has 14 amino acids. The germline V gene encodes CDR1 SGHKS and CDR2 YYEKEE (reference sequence). The trim removed 1 base at V and 9 bases at J, leaving 7 bases unmatched. Combining the CDR3 with reference TRBV5-5 and TRBJ2-1 gives the whole variable domain DAGVTQSPTHLIKTRGQQVTLRCSPISGHKSVSWYQQVLGQGPQFIFQYYEKEERGRGNFPDRFSARQFPNYSSELNVNALLLGDSALYLCASSLTGVSGEQFFGPGTRLTVL.

The chain combines TRBV9 with TRBJ2-5; TRBD2 matches 8 bases. The germline V gene has CDR1 SGDLS and CDR2 YYNGEE. CDR3 length: 16 residues. With V trimmed by 4 bases and J by 0 bases, 8 bases remained unmatched. The CDR3 protein is CASSPGGGRDQETQYF. The CDR3 DNA reads as TGTGCCAGCAGCCCGGGAGGGGGGAGGGACCAAGAGACCCAGTACTTC.

The chain is built from TRBV4-2 and TRBJ2-1, with a tentative D call TRBD2 (7 bases). In germline, CDR1 is LGHNA, CDR2 YNFKEQ. V gave up 4 bases and J gave up 0 bases, with 13 bases separating them. CDR3 length: 16 residues. The CDR3 DNA reads as TGTGCCAGCAGCCCCCAGGGGAGGGGCTCCTACAATGAGCAGTTCTTC. Amino acids: CASSPQGRGSYNEQFF.

The J gene is TRBJ1-4, the V gene TRBV7-2; possibly TRBD1 for D (6 bases). V lost 0 bases and J 7 bases, leaving 12 bases between the germline ends. The germline gives CDR1 SGHTA, CDR2 FQGNSA. The CDR3 length is 15 residues. The CDR3 DNA sequence: TGTGCCAGCAGCTTAGCGGGGGCACGAGGTGAAAAACTGTTTTTT. As protein: CASSLAGARGEKLFF. The full variable domain, with the rest looked up from reference TRBV7-2 and TRBJ1-4, is GAGVSQSPSNKVTEKGKDVELRCDPISGHTALYWYRQSLGQGLEFLIYFQGNSAPDKSGLPSDRFSAERTGGSVSTLTIQRTQQEDSAVYLCASSLAGARGEKLFFGSGTQLSVL.

The chain carries TRBV29-1 and TRBJ1-1; TRBD1 matches at 11 bases. Trimming took 4 bases from V and 2 from J; bases not matched to a gene: 0. Looked up from germline, CDR1 is SQVTM and CDR2 is ANQGSEA. This CDR3 has 13 amino acids. CDR3 sequence reads: CSVGTGGNTEAFF. The CDR3 nucleotides read TGCAGCGTTGGGACAGGGGGCAACACTGAAGCTTTCTTT. Filled out from reference TRBV29-1 and TRBJ1-1, the complete variable domain reads SAVISQKPSRDICQRGTSLTIQCQVDSQVTMMFWYRQQPGQSLTLIATANQGSEATYESGFVIDKFPISRPNLTFSTLTVSNMSPEDSSIYLCSVGTGGNTEAFFGQGTRLTVV.

The chain couples TRBV7-2 to TRBJ1-2, with a possible D match to TRBD1 (6 bases). From germline, CDR1 is SGHTA and CDR2 FQGNSA. V dropped 4 bases and J dropped 5 bases, with 14 bases sitting between them. The CDR3 has 14 residues. CDR3 protein: CASSWKVQGYGYTF. DNA of the CDR3: TGTGCCAGCAGCTGGAAGGTACAGGGTTATGGCTACACCTTC.

This chain connects TRBV5-1 to TRBJ2-3; possible D gene TRBD1, 7 bases. The CDR3 covers 15 residues. V was cut by 3 bases and J by 0 bases, with 11 bases left in between. CDR1 is SGHRS, CDR2 YFSETQ, per germline. Here the CDR3 DNA reads TGCGCCAGCAGCTCCAGGGGGACTAGCACAGATACGCAGTATTTT. It specifies CASSSRGTSTDTQYF.

The chain links TRBV6-5 to TRBJ1-1, with 7 positions matching TRBD1. J lost 1 base, V lost 4 bases, and 0 bases had no gene match. Per germline, CDR1 MNHEY and CDR2 SVGAGI. CDR3 length: 13 amino acids. CDR3 coding DNA: TGTGCCAGCAGTTCAGGGGGGAACACTGAAGCTTTCTTT. Residues: CASSSGGNTEAFF.

The V and J genes are TRBV28 and TRBJ1-6; maybe TRBD1 (6 bases). From germline, CDR1 is MDHEN and CDR2 SYDVKM. Trimming removed 7 bases from V and 7 bases from J, with 8 bases in between. The CDR3 loop spans 12 amino acids. In DNA form, the CDR3 reads TGTGCCAGCACGGACAGAAATTCACCCCTCCACTTT. Translated: CASTDRNSPLHF. Filled out from reference TRBV28 and TRBJ1-6, the complete variable domain reads DVKVTQSSRYLVKRTGEKVFLECVQDMDHENMFWYRQDPGLGLRLIYFSYDVKMKEKGDIPEGYSVSREKKERFSLILESASTNQTSMYLCASTDRNSPLHFGNGTRLTVT.

V gene TRBV6-5 combines with J gene TRBJ1-2, with D possibly TRBD1 on 6 matching bases. V was clipped by 7 bases and J by 8 bases, with 11 bases between them. Germline assignment: CDR1 MNHEY and CDR2 SVGAGI. CDR3 length: 11 amino acids. In nucleotides, the CDR3 is TGTGCCAGCAAGGGGGGGAGCGGCTACACCTTC. It codes for CASKGGSGYTF.

The V call is TRBV7-9, the J call TRBJ1-2; 7 bases are shared with TRBD1. Germline CDR1 and CDR2: SEHNR and FQNEAQ (reference sequence). This CDR3 comprises 15 residues. V lost 1 base to trimming and J lost 2 bases; unmatched junction nucleotides: 4. CDR3 nucleotide sequence: TGTGCCAGCAGCTTAGTGGACAGGCCCAACTATGGCTACACCTTC. It codes for CASSLVDRPNYGYTF.

This sequence joins TRBV19 and TRBJ2-7, with a weak D call TRBD1 (6 bases). Trimming took 3 bases from V and 0 from J, leaving 9 bases between them. There are 14 residues in the CDR3. Germline lookup yields CDR1 LNHDA and CDR2 SQIVND (reference sequence). CDR3 DNA sequence: TGTGCCAGTAGTATTACAGGGAGCTCCTACGAGCAGTACTTC. Protein product: CASSITGSSYEQYF.

The J gene is TRBJ1-2, the V gene TRBV30; 10 positions agree with TRBD1. Germline V gives CDR1 GTSNPN, CDR2 SVGIG (reference sequence). Trimming at V came to 3 bases and at J to 4 bases, leaving 5 bases not matched to a gene. This CDR3 region has 14 residues. This CDR3 is CAWRRDRGGYGYTF. The CDR3 nucleotides read TGTGCCTGGAGACGGGACAGGGGAGGCTATGGCTACACCTTC.

The CDR3 loop reads CASSQDLQREIEQYF. The CDR3 DNA follows: TGCGCCAGCAGCCAAGATTTGCAGCGGGAAATCGAGCAGTACTTC. This chain links TRBV4-3 with TRBJ2-7; 7 bases match TRBD2. The CDR3 extends over 15 amino acids. CDR1 and CDR2 (germline): LGHNA, YSLEER. Unmatched junction bases numbered 8, after V lost 0 bases and J lost 6 bases.

V gene TRBV18 combines with J gene TRBJ1-1, with 7 positions matching TRBD1. The CDR3 is 14 residues long. V was clipped by 3 bases and J by 7 bases; unmatched bases: 8. Looked up from germline, CDR1 is KGHSH and CDR2 is LQKENI. This CDR3 reads CASSPETGLDEAFF. The CDR3 DNA sequence: TGTGCCAGCTCACCCGAGACAGGGTTGGATGAAGCTTTCTTT.

The genes are TRBV11-2 and TRBJ2-3, with 11 positions matching TRBD2. The junction had 6 bases not matched to a gene; V was cut back by 1 base and J by 6 bases. The CDR3 spans 16 residues. CDR1 is SGHAT and CDR2 is FQNNGV in the germline V gene. DNA for the CDR3: TGTGCCAGCAGCTTAGGGACGGCTAGCGGGAGGGATACGCAGTATTTT. Protein sequence: CASSLGTASGRDTQYF.

This clone was seen once. This chain uses TRBV7-3 with TRBJ2-3, with TRBD1 matching over 7 bases. Germline loops: CDR1 SGHTA, CDR2 FQGTGA. The V gene end was trimmed by 5 bases and the J gene end by 5 bases; junction bases not matched to a gene: 7. The CDR3 totals 14 residues. The CDR3 region has the DNA TGTGCCAGCAGCCAAGGGACAGTATTAGATACGCAGTATTTT. This sequence encodes CASSQGTVLDTQYF.

The chain has TRBV5-4 and TRBJ2-7; tentative D call: TRBD1 (8 bases). Germline CDR1 and CDR2: SGHNT and YYREEE (reference sequence). CDR3 length: 14 amino acids. V was clipped by 4 bases and J by 6 bases, with 17 bases between them. The CDR3 sequence is CASSPRTGRGEQYF. The CDR3 DNA follows: TGTGCCAGCAGCCCCCGGACAGGGAGGGGCGAGCAGTACTTC.

The rearrangement uses TRBV15 and TRBJ2-6, with D perhaps TRBD2 (6 bases). The germline V and J ends were trimmed by 2 bases and 3 bases, with 14 bases remaining between them. This CDR3 spans 17 amino acids. From germline, CDR1 is LNHNV and CDR2 YYDKDF (reference sequence). CDR3 sequence reads: CATSRPPWGVGANVLTF. The DNA of the CDR3 is TGTGCCACCAGCAGACCGCCATGGGGGGTTGGGGCCAACGTCCTGACTTTC.